This passage covers 25 T cell receptor beta chains from one sample sequenced in a study of blood T cell repertoires in COVID-19. Profiled with immunoSEQ multiplex PCR; TCRdb holds only in-frame clones, not every one. The sample carries about 320,000 clones, 85% recorded once. Sequenced: PBMCs or T cells enriched from blood (not recorded which). All receptors derive from a young woman who had been exposed to COVID-19.

The gene calls are TRBV20-1 and TRBJ2-1; 9 bases are shared with TRBD2. The germline CDR1 and CDR2 sequences are DFQATT and SNEGSKA (reference sequence). The CDR3 spans 14 residues. Trimming at V came to 3 bases and at J to 5 bases, leaving 5 bases not matched to a gene. CDR3 sequence reads: CSASRSGGNNEQFF. Written as DNA, the CDR3 is TGCAGTGCTAGTCGTAGCGGGGGCAACAATGAGCAGTTCTTC.

The chain links TRBV2 to TRBJ1-1; D perhaps matches TRBD1 (5 bases). V lost 6 bases and J 6 bases, leaving 14 bases between the germline ends. The CDR3 is 13 residues long. CDR1 is SNHLY, CDR2 FYNNEI, per germline. The chain's CDR3 is CASRPGVGPEAFF. CDR3 nucleotides: TGTGCCAGCAGGCCGGGGGTGGGTCCTGAAGCTTTCTTT.

The chain couples TRBV6-1 to TRBJ2-3, with a weak D call TRBD2 (5 bases). V was pared by 1 base and J by 1 base, with 9 bases between. This CDR3 comprises 15 residues. From germline, CDR1 is MNHNS and CDR2 SASEGT. CDR3 loop: CASSEGISGTDTQYF. CDR3 sequence (DNA): TGTGCCAGCAGTGAAGGAATTAGCGGCACAGATACGCAGTATTTT.

This clone was counted a few times. The chain joins TRBV19 to TRBJ1-1; D remains ambiguous. Trimming shortened V by 1 base and J by 1 base, and 13 bases separated the two germline ends. Germline V lookup: CDR1 LNHDA, CDR2 SQIVND (reference sequence). There are 16 residues in the CDR3. Written as DNA, the CDR3 is TGTGCCAGTAGTATAGGGGTGAGGGCGTGGAACACTGAAGCTTTCTTT. Its translation: CASSIGVRAWNTEAFF.

This chain links TRBV6-1 with TRBJ1-1, with a possible D match to TRBD1 (6 bases). The CDR3 consists of 15 residues. V gave up 2 bases and J gave up 1 base, with 11 bases separating them. Germline values: CDR1 MNHNS, CDR2 SASEGT. CDR3 amino acids: CASSESLDRNTEAFF. CDR3 DNA: TGTGCCAGCAGTGAAAGTCTGGACAGGAACACTGAAGCTTTCTTT.

The rearrangement links TRBV19 to TRBJ1-5, with 11 bases that match TRBD1. This CDR3 has 17 residues. In germline, CDR1 is LNHDA, CDR2 SQIVND (reference sequence). With 5 bases clipped from V and 7 bases from J, the junction kept 13 bases outside the gene matches. CDR3 loop: CASSPRRTGGERQPQHF. In DNA, the CDR3 is TGTGCCAGTAGTCCCCGAAGGACAGGGGGCGAACGACAGCCCCAGCATTTT.

The chain recombines TRBV30 with TRBJ1-1; D is undetermined. V was clipped by 4 bases and J by 0 bases, with 15 bases between them. In germline, CDR1 is GTSNPN, CDR2 SVGIG (reference sequence). The CDR3 runs 15 residues. CDR3 in DNA: TGTGCCTGGACTCTCGAAACTCGAATGAACACTGAAGCTTTCTTT. Translated: CAWTLETRMNTEAFF.

This chain connects TRBV28 to TRBJ1-1; maybe TRBD1 (5 bases). This CDR3 is built from 14 residues. V lost 6 bases, J lost 1 base, and 12 bases lay in between. The germline gives CDR1 MDHEN, CDR2 SYDVKM. Written as DNA, the CDR3 is TGTGCCAGCAGGACCGACACAGGGAACACTGAAGCTTTCTTT. This codes for CASRTDTGNTEAFF.

The chain links TRBV6-2 or TRBV6-3 to TRBJ1-5, with TRBD1 matching over 8 bases. Germline-derived CDR1 and CDR2 are MNHEY and SVGEGT. This CDR3 region has 16 residues. V dropped 4 bases and J dropped 2; count of bases not matched to a gene: 7. CDR3: CASSWTGILGNQPQHF. The CDR3 bases are TGTGCCAGCAGTTGGACAGGGATTTTAGGCAATCAGCCCCAGCATTTT.

This clone was counted a single time. J is TRBJ2-2 and V is TRBV9; tentative D call: TRBD2 (6 bases). V was cut by 0 bases and J by 6 bases, with 12 bases left in between. The CDR3 extends over 15 amino acids. Germline assignment: CDR1 SGDLS and CDR2 YYNGEE. CDR3 residues: CASSVVSGSPGELFF. Here the CDR3 DNA reads TGTGCCAGCAGCGTAGTATCCGGGAGCCCCGGGGAGCTGTTTTTT.

The J gene is TRBJ1-4, the V gene TRBV15; TRBD1 agrees at 8 bases. CDR3 length: 14 amino acids. Trimming removed 3 bases from V and 8 bases from J; junction bases left unmatched: 5. Germline lookup yields CDR1 LNHNV and CDR2 YYDKDF (reference sequence). CDR3 residues: CATSRDRATEKLFF. CDR3 nucleotide sequence: TGTGCCACCAGCAGGGACAGGGCTACGGAAAAACTGTTTTTT.

This clone is a singleton in its sample. The J gene is TRBJ2-5, the V gene TRBV27; 13 positions agree with TRBD2. CDR3 length: 15 amino acids. Unmatched junction bases numbered 1, after V lost 3 bases and J lost 3 bases. Germline-derived CDR1 and CDR2 are MNHEY and SMNVEV (reference sequence). The CDR3 DNA is TGTGCCAGCAGTTTCGGACTAGCGGGAGAAGAGACCCAGTACTTC. Protein: CASSFGLAGEETQYF.

This clone has just one count. The chain has TRBV5-1 and TRBJ2-1, with D tentatively TRBD2 (7 bases). Germline-derived CDR1 and CDR2 are SGHRS and YFSETQ. The germline V and J ends were trimmed by 2 bases and 8 bases, with 20 bases remaining between them. The CDR3 runs 16 residues. This CDR3 is CASSLGGGPVRDEQFF. CDR3 DNA sequence: TGCGCCAGCAGCTTAGGGGGAGGGCCTGTAAGAGATGAGCAGTTCTTC.

This clone was detected a few times. This chain joins TRBV7-9 and TRBJ1-2, with no clear D. The germline V gene has CDR1 SEHNR and CDR2 FQNEAQ (reference sequence). CDR3 length equals 13 residues. V lost 4 bases to trimming and J lost 7 bases, with 13 bases between them. CDR3 in DNA: TGTGCCAGCAGCTATAGTAGAACGGGTGGCTACACCTTC. It is translated as CASSYSRTGGYTF.

This clone has only one observation. This chain joins TRBV7-9 and TRBJ2-1, with 9 bases lining up with TRBD1. V lost 1 base and J lost 1; bases outside the gene matches: 11. Germline CDR1 and CDR2: SEHNR and FQNEAQ (reference sequence). CDR3 size: 19 residues. CDR3 residues: CASSLVITGGALSYNEQFF. DNA for the CDR3: TGTGCCAGCAGCTTAGTCATAACAGGGGGCGCGTTATCCTACAATGAGCAGTTCTTC.

J is TRBJ2-1 and V is TRBV9, with a possible D match to TRBD1 (5 bases). The ends were cut back, 3 bases at V and 6 bases at J, with 7 bases in the middle. In germline, CDR1 is SGDLS, CDR2 YYNGEE. The CDR3 covers 12 residues. The CDR3 loop is CASSGQFNEQFF. The CDR3 DNA follows: TGTGCCAGCAGCGGACAGTTCAATGAGCAGTTCTTC.

The chain couples TRBV7-9 to TRBJ2-3; 9 bases agree with TRBD1. The CDR3 extends over 16 amino acids. Trimming at V came to 5 bases and at J to 1 base, leaving 7 bases not matched to a gene. Germline-derived CDR1 and CDR2 are SEHNR and FQNEAQ (reference sequence). The CDR3 sequence is CASSRSRDRGTDTQYF. CDR3 DNA: TGTGCCAGCAGCCGGAGTAGGGACAGGGGCACAGATACGCAGTATTTT.

The rearrangement links TRBV27 to TRBJ1-2; no firm D call. The germline V gene has CDR1 MNHEY and CDR2 SMNVEV (reference sequence). Trimming left V 5 bases short and J 0 bases short, with 13 bases between. The CDR3 length is 15 residues. CDR3 in DNA: TGTGCCAGCAGTCCCACCAGACTTACTAACTATGGCTACACCTTC. Encoded protein: CASSPTRLTNYGYTF.

The table lists this clone with a count of one. This chain links TRBV5-1 with TRBJ1-3; D is perhaps TRBD1 (5 bases). Trimming left V 3 bases short and J 2 bases short, with 9 bases between. Germline CDR1 SGHRS, CDR2 YFSETQ. The CDR3 length is 14 residues. This chain's CDR3 is CASSSLDTGNTIYF. For the CDR3, the DNA is TGCGCCAGCAGCTCGCTGGACACTGGAAACACCATATATTTT.

V and J are TRBV6-2 or TRBV6-3 and TRBJ1-1, with D tentatively TRBD1 (5 bases). The V end lost 2 bases, the J end lost 0 bases, and 7 bases lay between the germline ends. Germline lookup yields CDR1 MNHEY and CDR2 SVGEGT. The CDR3 consists of 14 residues. The CDR3 nucleotides are TGTGCCAGCAGTTACGGACATTTGAACACTGAAGCTTTCTTT. Its translation: CASSYGHLNTEAFF.

V usage is TRBV5-6 and J usage is TRBJ1-4; a weak D match, TRBD1 (6 bases). CDR1 and CDR2 from the germline V gene are SGHDT and YYEEEE. Trimming took off 0 bases at V and 5 bases at J, with 11 bases between the two ends. The CDR3 is 15 residues long. The CDR3 protein is CASSLDREKNEKLFF. In DNA form, the CDR3 reads TGTGCCAGCAGCTTGGACAGGGAAAAGAATGAAAAACTGTTTTTT.

The chain recombines TRBV9 with TRBJ1-1; D unclear. CDR1 and CDR2 from the germline V gene are SGDLS and YYNGEE. This CDR3 region has 13 residues. Trimming removed 2 bases from V and 1 base from J, with 6 bases in between. The CDR3 region is CASSVATNTEAFF. The CDR3 nucleotides are TGTGCCAGCAGCGTGGCAACGAACACTGAAGCTTTCTTT.

This clone was detected only a few times. The rearrangement uses TRBV21-1 and TRBJ1-6; the table's TRBD1 call for D was not verified on the DNA. TRBV21-1 is an annotated pseudogene. CDR3 size: 18 residues. In nucleotides, the CDR3 is TGTGCCAGCAGCAAAAAAAGGACAGGGGTAGGTAATAATTCACCCCTCCACTTT. It translates to CASSKKRTGVGNNSPLHF.

The chain is built from TRBV1 and TRBJ2-2; the table assigns TRBD2, which was not confirmed against the DNA. TRBV1 is designated a pseudogene. This CDR3 is 18 amino acids long. CDR3 sequence reads: CTSSLREGRDEYTGELFF. The CDR3 nucleotides read TGCACCAGCAGCCTAAGAGAAGGTCGGGATGAGTACACCGGGGAGCTGTTTTTT.

The V and J genes are TRBV3-1 (or the pseudogene TRBV3-2) and TRBJ2-5, with TRBD2 identical over 9 bases. Per germline, CDR1 LGHDT and CDR2 YNNKEL (reference sequence). This CDR3 comprises 15 residues. The trim removed 10 bases at V and 4 bases at J, leaving 13 bases unmatched. The CDR3 region is CAIIAGARRGETQYF. The DNA for the CDR3 is TGTGCCATCATAGCGGGGGCCCGTAGGGGAGAGACCCAGTACTTC.